The 23 T cell receptor beta chains reported below all come from one sample, sequenced in a study of blood T cell repertoires in COVID-19. Method: immunoSEQ multiplex PCR; TCRdb's copy keeps in-frame clones and lacks some. The table records 73,000 or so clones, 75% to 90% of them present only once. Sample: peripheral blood. The receptor source for this set is a man younger than 45 with acute or convalescent COVID-19.

This sequence joins TRBV19 and TRBJ2-7, with D maybe TRBD2 (5 bases). The CDR3 is made up of 13 amino acids. V lost 10 bases and J 3 bases, leaving 16 bases between the germline ends. Germline-derived CDR1 and CDR2 are LNHDA and SQIVND (reference sequence). The CDR3: CATKTNGNYEQYF. CDR3 DNA: TGTGCCACCAAAACGAACGGGAACTACGAGCAGTACTTC.

This chain uses TRBV7-9 with TRBJ2-1; 9 bases match TRBD1. This CDR3 comprises 16 residues. The V segment lost 5 bases and the J segment 7 bases; nucleotides outside the gene matches: 12. Germline CDR1 and CDR2: SEHNR and FQNEAQ (reference sequence). The CDR3 bases are TGTGCCAGCAGCCCTATCCCGGGACAGGGTAGGAATGAGCAGTTCTTC. This sequence encodes CASSPIPGQGRNEQFF.

The chain carries TRBV25-1 and TRBJ2-5, with 7 bases identical to TRBD2. The V gene end was trimmed by 3 bases and the J gene end by 5 bases; junction bases not matched to a gene: 3. The germline V gene encodes CDR1 MGHDK and CDR2 SYGVNS. CDR3 length: 13 residues. For the CDR3, the DNA is TGTGCCAGCAGTGAGGGGGGGGTGGAGACCCAGTACTTC. Translation: CASSEGGVETQYF.

The chain links TRBV9 to TRBJ2-5; a possible D gene is TRBD1 (6 bases). CDR1 is SGDLS, CDR2 YYNGEE, per germline. The CDR3 sequence is 15 residues long. The germline V and J ends were trimmed by 3 bases and 3 bases, with 15 bases remaining between them. The CDR3 protein is CASSAQTGTKETQYF. In nucleotides, the CDR3 is TGTGCCAGCAGCGCCCAGACAGGTACCAAAGAGACCCAGTACTTC.

The V gene is TRBV9, the J gene TRBJ2-1, with 9 positions matching TRBD2. With 4 bases clipped from V and 3 bases from J, the junction kept 5 bases outside the gene matches. The CDR3 has 15 amino acids. The germline V gene encodes CDR1 SGDLS and CDR2 YYNGEE. CDR3 nucleotide sequence: TGTGCCAGCAGCCGGACTAGCGCAAACTACAATGAGCAGTTCTTC. Translated, it gives CASSRTSANYNEQFF.

V is TRBV7-2 and J is TRBJ2-7; 8 bases map to TRBD2. The CDR3 covers 15 residues. CDR1 and CDR2 (germline): SGHTA, FQGNSA. V dropped 2 bases and J dropped 1; count of bases not matched to a gene: 4. The CDR3 protein is CASSLSAGVSYEQYF. CDR3 nucleotides: TGTGCCAGCAGCTTATCAGCGGGAGTTTCCTACGAGCAGTACTTC.

CDR3 region: CASSGQGTGSQPQHF. The CDR3 coding sequence is TGTGCCAGCAGTGGACAGGGGACCGGCAGTCAGCCCCAGCATTTT. The V gene is TRBV2, the J gene TRBJ1-5, with 8 bases matching TRBD1. The germline V gene encodes CDR1 SNHLY and CDR2 FYNNEI. This CDR3 spans 15 amino acids. The V and J ends lost 4 bases and 6 bases, in that order; junction bases with no gene match: 8.

DNA for the CDR3: TGCGCCAGCAGTGATGGGGGGACAGCCCTCTACGAGCAGTACTTC. As protein: CASSDGGTALYEQYF. The chain combines TRBV10-1 with TRBJ2-7; D possibly corresponds to TRBD1 (7 bases). Germline V lookup: CDR1 WNHNN, CDR2 SYGVQD (reference sequence). The CDR3 runs 15 residues. V lost 3 bases and J 3 bases, leaving 15 bases between the germline ends.

The rearrangement uses TRBV30 and TRBJ2-2, with D possibly TRBD1 on 6 matching bases. V dropped 2 bases and J dropped 5 bases, with 6 bases sitting between them. Germline CDR1 reads GTSNPN; CDR2 reads SVGIG (reference sequence). The CDR3 sequence is 12 residues long. The CDR3 sequence is CAWSRGTGELFF. As DNA, the CDR3 is TGTGCCTGGAGTAGGGGGACCGGGGAGCTGTTTTTT.

V usage is TRBV7-6 and J usage is TRBJ2-3; 9 bases agree with TRBD1. CDR1 is SGHVS, CDR2 FNYEAQ, per germline. V gave up 6 bases and J gave up 3 bases; unmatched junction bases: 13. The CDR3 spans 17 residues. CDR3 in amino acids: CASSPQPGTGWTDTQYF. The CDR3 region has the DNA TGTGCCAGCAGTCCTCAGCCCGGGACAGGGTGGACAGATACGCAGTATTTT.

The chain uses TRBV25-1 and TRBJ2-5, with 9 bases aligning to TRBD2. V gave up 2 bases and J gave up 1 base; unmatched junction bases: 2. There are 15 residues in the CDR3. Germline V lookup: CDR1 MGHDK, CDR2 SYGVNS. This CDR3 reads CASSEVTSGQETQYF. The CDR3 DNA follows: TGTGCCAGCAGTGAAGTGACTAGCGGCCAAGAGACCCAGTACTTC.

The rearrangement uses TRBV9 and TRBJ1-1; 7 bases are shared with TRBD1. Losses at the gene ends were 2 bases for V and 1 base for J; bases not matched to a gene: 2. This CDR3 is 14 amino acids long. The V gene's germline CDR1 is SGDLS and CDR2 YYNGEE. CDR3 in DNA: TGTGCCAGCAGCGTGCAGGGGGAGAACACTGAAGCTTTCTTT. Translation: CASSVQGENTEAFF. The full variable domain, its missing parts supplied by reference TRBV9 and TRBJ1-1, is DSGVTQTPKHLITATGQRVTLRCSPRSGDLSVYWYQQSLDQGLQFLIQYYNGEERAKGNILERFSAQQFPDLHSELNLSSLELGDSALYFCASSVQGENTEAFFGQGTRLTVV.

The V call is TRBV19, the J call TRBJ2-7; maybe TRBD1 (5 bases). CDR1 and CDR2 (germline): LNHDA, SQIVND (reference sequence). The CDR3 sequence is 14 residues long. V lost 8 bases to trimming and J lost 1 base, with 15 bases between them. The CDR3 sequence: CASAELDRSYEQYF. In DNA form, the CDR3 reads TGTGCCAGTGCCGAACTTGACAGATCCTACGAGCAGTACTTC.

The chain recombines TRBV14 with TRBJ2-5; unclear D gene. This CDR3 region has 15 residues. Between the trimmed V and J ends, which lost 1 base and 3 bases, there was a span of 12 bases. Germline V CDR1 and CDR2: SGHDN, FVKESK. CDR3 sequence (DNA): TGTGCCAGCAGCCAAGTCGTCGTTGTTAAAGAGACCCAGTACTTC. Protein sequence: CASSQVVVVKETQYF.

The sample holds one count of this clone. J is TRBJ2-2 and V is TRBV19; TRBD2 aligns across 9 bases. Germline V gene lookup returns CDR1 LNHDA and CDR2 SQIVND (reference sequence). CDR3 size: 16 residues. The ends lost 5 bases at V and 5 bases at J; junction bases unmatched: 9. The CDR3 is CASSLPGGRGTGELFF. The CDR3, as DNA: TGTGCCAGTAGTCTCCCCGGCGGGAGGGGGACCGGGGAGCTGTTTTTT.

CDR3 amino acids: CASSTAATVNTEAFF. The CDR3 DNA reads TGCGCCAGCAGCACAGCCGCGACAGTGAACACTGAAGCTTTCTTT. The chain is built from TRBV5-1 and TRBJ1-1; D is perhaps TRBD1 (5 bases). The CDR3 loop spans 15 amino acids. V shed 4 bases and J shed 0 bases, with 13 bases lying between them. The V gene's germline CDR1 is SGHRS and CDR2 YFSETQ.

V is TRBV29-1 and J is TRBJ2-3; D may be TRBD2 (7 bases). Germline values: CDR1 SQVTM, CDR2 ANQGSEA. The CDR3 extends over 13 amino acids. Trimming stripped 4 bases from V and 6 bases from J, with 14 bases between. CDR3 protein: CSVGGGWMDTQYF. The CDR3 DNA follows: TGCAGCGTTGGGGGGGGCTGGATGGATACGCAGTATTTT.

The rearrangement joins TRBV5-1 to TRBJ2-3; 9 bases align to TRBD1. Germline V gene sequence: CDR1 SGHRS, CDR2 YFSETQ. This CDR3 spans 15 amino acids. V lost 2 bases, J lost 4 bases, and 5 bases stayed unmatched. The CDR3 loop reads CASSFTGGNADTQYF. CDR3 nucleotide sequence: TGCGCCAGCAGCTTTACAGGGGGCAACGCAGATACGCAGTATTTT. Supplemented by reference TRBV5-1 and TRBJ2-3, the full variable domain reads KAGVTQTPRYLIKTRGQQVTLSCSPISGHRSVSWYQQTPGQGLQFLFEYFSETQRNKGNFPGRFSGRQFSNSRSEMNVSTLELGDSALYLCASSFTGGNADTQYFGPGTRLTVL.

This clone was recorded a few times. The chain links TRBV19 to TRBJ1-1; 7 nucleotides align to TRBD1. The CDR3 sequence is 14 residues long. Germline V gene sequence: CDR1 LNHDA, CDR2 SQIVND (reference sequence). J gave up 8 bases and V 5 bases, and 11 bases lay outside the gene matches. Written as DNA, the CDR3 is TGTGCCAGTAGTGCCAGGGGGAGAACCCGAGAAGCTTTCTTT. Translating gives CASSARGRTREAFF.

This chain connects TRBV19 to TRBJ1-1, with TRBD1 matching over 9 bases. CDR1 is LNHDA and CDR2 is SQIVND in the germline V gene (reference sequence). The CDR3 contains 15 residues. V shed 7 bases and J 3 bases; nucleotides not matched to a gene: 9. CDR3 sequence: CASIEQGAGHTEAFF. CDR3 nucleotide sequence: TGTGCCAGTATTGAACAGGGGGCTGGGCACACTGAAGCTTTCTTT.

This chain joins TRBV6-5 and TRBJ2-3; a possible D gene is TRBD2 (6 bases). Germline V gene lookup returns CDR1 MNHEY and CDR2 SVGAGI. CDR3 length: 15 residues. V shed 2 bases and J shed 3 bases, with 12 bases lying between them. CDR3 sequence: CASSYGTGDTDTQYF. The CDR3 DNA follows: TGTGCCAGCAGTTACGGGACGGGAGATACAGATACGCAGTATTTT.

V gene TRBV9 combines with J gene TRBJ1-1; tentative D call: TRBD1 (6 bases). This CDR3 region has 13 residues. Trimming removed 0 bases from V and 4 bases from J, with 7 bases in between. The germline CDR1 and CDR2 sequences are SGDLS and YYNGEE. CDR3 protein: CASSVEGGTEAFF. CDR3 DNA: TGTGCCAGCAGCGTAGAAGGGGGCACTGAAGCTTTCTTT.

The rearrangement links TRBV28 to TRBJ1-3; the D gene is possibly TRBD1 (6 bases). The V end was cut by 3 bases, the J end by 0 bases, with 15 bases between. This CDR3 comprises 17 residues. The V gene's germline CDR1 is MDHEN and CDR2 SYDVKM. The CDR3 region is CASSFSYADSSGNTIYF. CDR3 in DNA: TGTGCCAGCAGTTTCTCATACGCGGACAGCTCTGGAAACACCATATATTTT.